This TCR beta chain emerged from a study of OX40 agonist ivuxolimab in advanced cancers. With respect to the entire study: Ivuxolimab was an agonistic, fully human IgG2 monoclonal antibody directed against OX40 (CD134), a costimulatory receptor. Intravenous ivuxolimab was administered to patients every 2 weeks at six dose levels: 0.01, 0.1, 0.3, 1.5, 3 and 10 mg/kg. Of the roughly 52 dose-escalation patients, hepatocellular carcinoma was present in about 20, melanoma in some 15, renal cell carcinoma in 9 and head and neck cancer in 9. In the dose-escalation cohort, 82.7% of patients were male, and the mean age was around 60 years, with a range of 23 to 79. Prior anti-PD-1, anti-PD-L1 or anti-CTLA-4 therapy was permitted, and checkpoint inhibitors had been received by less than 45% of dose-escalation patients. Partial responses were achieved by three dose-escalation patients, of whom one had hepatocellular carcinoma and two had cutaneous melanoma. Peripheral TCRbeta sequencing aimed to test whether ivuxolimab altered TCR sequence diversity and caused clonal T-cell expansion. The paper describes the monotherapy dose-escalation part (N ≈ 52 patients) of the phase I trial of ivuxolimab.

Patients with autoimmune disease history or receiving systemic immunosuppression were excluded from the trial. Peripheral blood for TCR sequencing was collected from all dose cohorts at baseline, on cycle 4 day 1, and on cycle 7 day 1. The samples were drawn from a first-in-human, open-label, multicenter phase I dose-escalation trial of ivuxolimab. The trial enrolled adults with locally advanced or metastatic head and neck squamous cell, hepatocellular, melanoma or renal cell carcinoma. Before TCR sequencing, CD4+ and CD8+ T cells were separately sorted from peripheral blood. Inclusive of the bounding cysteine and phenylalanine, the CDR3 is 14 residues long. The only DNA kept is the CDR3, 42 bases in frame from the first base. CDR1 and CDR2 (SGHNT, YYREEE) derive from the germline V gene (reference sequence). V and J are trimmed by 0 bases and 15 bases, and the gene matches miss 9 bases of the junction.

Genomic DNA was extracted from sorted cells for sequencing of the TCRbeta CDR3 region. TCRbeta CDR3 regions were sequenced using the immunoSEQ Assay. Held by TCRdb, this immuneACCESS table contains in-frame sequences only and omits some clones. Under half of the omission traces to an unresolved V gene where checked; the cause of the rest is unknown. Here the sample has about 76,000 clones; about 89% occur a single time. The ten biggest clones cover approximately 13% of the sample. Comments on this clone: Its antigen has not been determined. Base qualities are missing; no much larger clone stands one base away.

Broad study findings and their caveats: After ivuxolimab, more expanded clones were found on average in CD8+ T cells than in CD4+ T cells. Antigen specificity was not determined for the clonally expanded peripheral T cells. At doses of 0.1 to 3.0 mg/kg, clonal expansion of both CD4+ and CD8+ T cells in blood was seen between baseline and week 6. Partial responders in the 0.1-3.0 mg/kg groups had among the lowest normalized peripheral clonal expansion, especially among CD8+ T cells. Low levels of normalized T-cell clonal expansion were also seen in some patients who did not respond.

The clonotype comes from an adult with an advanced solid tumor such as melanoma, head and neck, liver or kidney cancer. The sequencing here drew on CD4+ or CD8+ T cells sorted from blood, taken in a trial of the OX40 agonist ivuxolimab. This chain is built from TRBV5-4 and TRBJ1-4, with TRBD1 identical over 9 junction bases. In nucleotide form, the sequence is TGTGCCAGCAGCTTGGGAACAGGGGGCCGGGAAATGTTTTTT. Its translation is CASSLGTGGREMFF.